The clone carrying this T cell receptor beta chain was counted only a few times. As yet, its antigen is unknown. The sample belongs to a study of identical twins. The study's findings and limits: Out-of-frame sharing of TCR alpha in monozygotic twins was underestimated by models. A cross-sectional statistical analysis, not follow-up of the same donors, supported the conclusions.

TCRdb ran MiXCR on the 5' RACE reads and lists one entry per CDR3 protein. This table has fewer than 550,000 distinct CDR3 sequences, 15% appearing once. The same sample was also used in a study of yellow fever vaccine responses in identical twins.

The sequence derives from a woman younger than 30 in good health. The source material was CD4+ T cells sorted from blood.

CDR3 DNA: TGTGCCAGCAGTTCCCGGGACAGCGATCAGCCCCAGCATTTT. Translation gives CASSSRDSDQPQHF. V usage is TRBV27 and J usage is TRBJ1-5; 7 nucleotides agree with TRBD1. V was clipped by 4 bases and J by 5 bases; unmatched bases: 5. CDR1 and CDR2 (germline): MNHEY, SMNVEV (reference sequence). The CDR3 is 14 amino acids.